Each of the 3 T cell receptor beta chains below was sequenced from the same sample in a study. One entry per CDR3 protein results from TCRdb running MiXCR on the 5' RACE reads. The table lists roughly 200 distinct CDR3 sequences, under 35% of them singletons. The specimen was central memory T cells from blood PBMCs. Specified subset: central memory CD4+ T cells. Receptors originate from a male donor with HIV.

This clonotype was found a few times. J is TRBJ2-7 and V is TRBV10-3, with TRBD1 matching 9 bases. V shed 5 bases and J 4 bases; nucleotides not matched to a gene: 3. This CDR3 contains 13 residues. Germline loops: CDR1 ENHRY, CDR2 SYGVKD. This CDR3 is CAISKDRGYEQYV. Here the CDR3 DNA reads TGTGCCATCAGTAAGGACAGGGGTTACGAGCAGTACGTC.

This clonotype turned up a few times. The CDR3 loop is CAWATGMNTEAFF. CDR3 DNA sequence: TGTGCCTGGGCGACAGGTATGAACACTGAAGCTTTCTTT. The chain has TRBV30 and TRBJ1-1; TRBD1 might be the D (6 bases). Germline V gene data show CDR1 as GTSNPN and CDR2 as SVGIG (reference sequence). The CDR3 extends over 13 amino acids. Trimming cost V 5 bases and J 0 bases, with 10 bases left between them. Full variable domain (remainder filled in from reference TRBV30 and TRBJ1-1): SQTIHQWPATLVQPVGSPLSLECTVEGTSNPNLYWYRQAAGRGLQLLFYSVGIGQISSEVPQNLSASRPQDRQFILSSKKLLLSDSGFYLCAWATGMNTEAFFGQGTRLTVV.

The J gene is TRBJ2-1, the V gene TRBV4-2, with D possibly matching TRBD2 (6 bases). Looked up from germline, CDR1 is LGHNA and CDR2 is YNFKEQ. V lost 3 bases and J lost 6, with 9 bases in between. The CDR3 has 13 amino acids. DNA of the CDR3: TGTGCCAGCAGCCAGGGCGGGGTCAATGAGCAGTTCTTC. Its translation is CASSQGGVNEQFF.